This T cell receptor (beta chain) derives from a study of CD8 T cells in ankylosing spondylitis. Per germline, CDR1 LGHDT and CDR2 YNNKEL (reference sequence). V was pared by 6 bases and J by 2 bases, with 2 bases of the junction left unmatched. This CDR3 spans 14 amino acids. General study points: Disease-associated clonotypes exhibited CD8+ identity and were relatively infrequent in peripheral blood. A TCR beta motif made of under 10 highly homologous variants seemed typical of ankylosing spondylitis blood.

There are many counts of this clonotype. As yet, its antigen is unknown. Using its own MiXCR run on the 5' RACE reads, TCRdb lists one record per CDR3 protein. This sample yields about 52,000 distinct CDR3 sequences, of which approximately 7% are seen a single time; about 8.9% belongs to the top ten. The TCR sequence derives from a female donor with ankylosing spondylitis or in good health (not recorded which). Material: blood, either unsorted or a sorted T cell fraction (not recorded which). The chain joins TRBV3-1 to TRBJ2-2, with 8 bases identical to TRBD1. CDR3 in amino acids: CASRTGANTGELFF. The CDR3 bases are TGTGCCAGCAGGACAGGGGCCAACACCGGGGAGCTGTTTTTT.